The rows below give T cell receptor beta chains drawn from one sample of a study of radiotherapy plus CTLA-4 blockade in lung cancer. The data were produced by immunoSEQ multiplex PCR, yet TCRdb's version contains in-frame clones alone and is incomplete. The profile covers roughly 39,000 clones, with about 68% appearing a single time and 7% to 9.5% taken by the ten largest. The source material was peripheral blood, sampled from a patient treated with radiotherapy plus ipilimumab. All receptors come from a human donor with non-small cell lung cancer who had stable disease on radiotherapy plus ipilimumab. CDR3s include the opening cysteine and the closing phenylalanine or tryptophan. The order of the fields is J gene, D gene, clone size, V gene, CDR3 protein, CDR3 DNA. The D gene is left open where the match is weak. A row's size may be missing; if present it is once, few, many or a size class.

TRBJ1-5,-,-,TRBV13,CASSLGKGNQPQHF,TGTGCCAGCAGCTTAGGGAAGGGAAATCAGCCCCAGCATTTT
TRBJ2-3,TRBD1,-,TRBV5-1,CATTPGQSTDTQYF,TGCGCCACTACTCCGGGACAGTCCACAGATACGCAGTATTTT
TRBJ2-3,-,-,TRBV6-1,CASSDSISTDTQYF,TGTGCCAGCAGTGACAGTATAAGCACAGATACGCAGTATTTT
TRBJ1-3,-,-,TRBV10-3,CAISEALSSGNTIYF,TGTGCCATCAGTGAAGCTCTCAGTTCTGGAAACACCATATATTTT
TRBJ1-1,-,-,TRBV4-3,CASSRERLEIFF,TGCGCCAGCAGCCGCGAACGATTAGAGATTTTCTTT
TRBJ1-2,-,-,TRBV28,CASSFGTTNYGYTF,TGTGCCAGCAGTTTCGGGACCACCAACTATGGCTACACCTTC
TRBJ1-6,TRBD1,-,TRBV5-4,CASSNRGINSPLHF,TGTGCCAGCAGCAACAGGGGGATTAATTCACCCCTCCACTTT
TRBJ1-4,TRBD1,-,TRBV2,CASSFTGVGEKLFF,TGTGCCAGCAGCTTTACAGGGGTGGGTGAAAAACTGTTTTTT
TRBJ1-1,-,-,TRBV29-1,CSVGHSNTEAFF,TGCAGCGTGGGACACTCTAACACTGAAGCTTTCTTT
TRBJ2-6,-,-,TRBV7-7,CASSAEFKCHKSRANVLTF,TGTGCCAGCAGCGCCGAGTTTAAGTGCCACAAAAGTCGGGCCAACGTCCTGACTTTC
TRBJ1-3,-,few,TRBV7-9,CASSPRGSSGNTIYF,TGTGCCAGCAGCCCCCGGGGCAGCTCTGGAAACACCATATATTTT
TRBJ1-6,-,-,TRBV9,CASSSPGGTANSPLHF,TGTGCCAGCAGCTCTCCCGGTGGAACAGCCAATTCACCCCTCCACTTT